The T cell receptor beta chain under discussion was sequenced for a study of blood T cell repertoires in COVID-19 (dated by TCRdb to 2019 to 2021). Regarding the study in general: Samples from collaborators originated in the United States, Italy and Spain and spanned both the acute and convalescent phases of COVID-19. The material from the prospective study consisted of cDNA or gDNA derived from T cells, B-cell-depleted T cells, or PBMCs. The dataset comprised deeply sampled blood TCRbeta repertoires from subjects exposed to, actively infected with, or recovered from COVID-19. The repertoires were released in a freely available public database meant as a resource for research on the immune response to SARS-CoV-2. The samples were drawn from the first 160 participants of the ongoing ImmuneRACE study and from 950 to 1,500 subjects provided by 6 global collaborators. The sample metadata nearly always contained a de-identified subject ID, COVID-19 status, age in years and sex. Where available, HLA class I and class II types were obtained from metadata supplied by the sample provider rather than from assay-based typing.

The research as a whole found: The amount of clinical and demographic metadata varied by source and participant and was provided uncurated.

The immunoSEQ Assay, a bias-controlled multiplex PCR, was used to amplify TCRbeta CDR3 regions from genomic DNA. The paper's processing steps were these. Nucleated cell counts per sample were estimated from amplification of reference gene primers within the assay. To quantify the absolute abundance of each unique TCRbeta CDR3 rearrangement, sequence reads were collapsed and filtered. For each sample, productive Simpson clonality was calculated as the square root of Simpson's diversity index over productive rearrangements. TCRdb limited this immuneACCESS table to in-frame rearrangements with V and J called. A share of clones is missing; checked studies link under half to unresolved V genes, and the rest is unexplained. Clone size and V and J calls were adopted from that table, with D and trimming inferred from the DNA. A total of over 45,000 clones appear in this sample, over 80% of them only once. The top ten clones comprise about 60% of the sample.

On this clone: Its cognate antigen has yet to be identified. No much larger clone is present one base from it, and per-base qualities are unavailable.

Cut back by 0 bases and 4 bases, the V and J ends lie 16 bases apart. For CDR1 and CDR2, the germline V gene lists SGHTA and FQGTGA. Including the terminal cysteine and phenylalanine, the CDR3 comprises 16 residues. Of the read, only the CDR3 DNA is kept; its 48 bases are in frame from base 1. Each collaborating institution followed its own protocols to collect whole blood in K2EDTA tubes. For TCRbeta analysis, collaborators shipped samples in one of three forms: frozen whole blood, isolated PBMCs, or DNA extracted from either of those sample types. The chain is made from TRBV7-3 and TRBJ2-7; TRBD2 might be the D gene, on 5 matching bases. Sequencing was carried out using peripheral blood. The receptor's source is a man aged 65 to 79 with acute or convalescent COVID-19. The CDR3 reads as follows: CASSLTEVHSLYEQYF. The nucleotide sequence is TGTGCCAGCAGCTTAACGGAGGTCCACTCTCTTTACGAGCAGTACTTC.